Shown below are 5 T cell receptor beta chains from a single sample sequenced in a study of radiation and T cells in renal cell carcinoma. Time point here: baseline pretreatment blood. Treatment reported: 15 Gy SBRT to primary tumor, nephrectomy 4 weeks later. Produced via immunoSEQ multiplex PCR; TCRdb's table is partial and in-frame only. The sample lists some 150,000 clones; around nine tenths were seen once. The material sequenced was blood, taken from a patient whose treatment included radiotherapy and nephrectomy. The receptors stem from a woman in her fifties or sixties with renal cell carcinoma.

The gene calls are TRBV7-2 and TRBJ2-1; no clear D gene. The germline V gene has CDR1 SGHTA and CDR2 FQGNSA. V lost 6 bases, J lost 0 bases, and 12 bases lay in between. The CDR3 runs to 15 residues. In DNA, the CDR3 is TGTGCCAGCAGTCGGTTAGCAGCCTCCTACAATGAGCAGTTCTTC. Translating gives CASSRLAASYNEQFF.

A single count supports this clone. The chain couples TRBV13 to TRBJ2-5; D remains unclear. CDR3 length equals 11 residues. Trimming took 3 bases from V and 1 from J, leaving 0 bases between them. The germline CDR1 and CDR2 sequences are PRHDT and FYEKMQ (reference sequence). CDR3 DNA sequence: TGTGCCAGCAGCTTCCAAGAGACCCAGTACTTC. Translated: CASSFQETQYF.

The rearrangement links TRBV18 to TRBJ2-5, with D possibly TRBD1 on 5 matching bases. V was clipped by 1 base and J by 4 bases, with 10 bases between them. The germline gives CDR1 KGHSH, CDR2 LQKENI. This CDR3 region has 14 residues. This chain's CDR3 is CASSPLARGETQYF. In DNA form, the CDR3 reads TGTGCCAGCTCACCACTGGCTAGGGGAGAGACCCAGTACTTC.

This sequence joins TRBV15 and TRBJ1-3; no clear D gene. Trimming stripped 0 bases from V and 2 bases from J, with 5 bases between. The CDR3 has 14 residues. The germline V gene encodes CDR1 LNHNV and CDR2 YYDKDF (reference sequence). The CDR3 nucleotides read TGTGCCACCAGCAGAGAAAGGGCTGGAAACACCATATATTTT. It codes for CATSRERAGNTIYF.

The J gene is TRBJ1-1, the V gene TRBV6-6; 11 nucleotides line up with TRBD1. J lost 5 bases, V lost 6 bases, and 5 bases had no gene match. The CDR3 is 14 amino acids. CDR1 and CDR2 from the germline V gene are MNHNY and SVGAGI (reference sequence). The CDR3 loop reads CASSGQGAQTEAFF. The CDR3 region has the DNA TGTGCCAGCAGCGGACAGGGGGCGCAGACTGAAGCTTTCTTT.